This TCR beta chain stems from a study of shared clonotypes between healthy human individuals. Study context: A couple of female and a few male donors aged 18 to 49 were enrolled. Study observations and caveats: Enrolling few donors narrowed the genetic and exposure-history diversity that was represented.

Unsorted PBMC DNA sequencing spanned ten immunoSEQ deep assay plates. The repertoire was sequenced with immunoSEQ multiplex PCR; TCRdb's copy has only in-frame clones and lacks some. The sample carries roughly 490,000 clones, 76% recorded once. CDR1 SGDLS and CDR2 YYNGEE come from the germline V gene. Trimming stripped 1 base from V and 0 bases from J, with 8 bases between. CDR3 length: 14 amino acids. Concerning this clone: The target antigen is unknown.

The specimen was PBMCs. The chain has TRBV9 and TRBJ2-7; no definite D call. The sequence came from a middle-aged woman in good health. Some clones in this sample may be carry-over from other donors' samples. This CDR3 is CASSVRWDSYEQYF. CDR3 DNA: TGTGCCAGCAGCGTAAGGTGGGACTCCTACGAGCAGTACTTC. Full variable domain (outside the CDR3, taken from reference TRBV9 and TRBJ2-7): DSGVTQTPKHLITATGQRVTLRCSPRSGDLSVYWYQQSLDQGLQFLIQYYNGEERAKGNILERFSAQQFPDLHSELNLSSLELGDSALYFCASSVRWDSYEQYFGPGTRLTVT.